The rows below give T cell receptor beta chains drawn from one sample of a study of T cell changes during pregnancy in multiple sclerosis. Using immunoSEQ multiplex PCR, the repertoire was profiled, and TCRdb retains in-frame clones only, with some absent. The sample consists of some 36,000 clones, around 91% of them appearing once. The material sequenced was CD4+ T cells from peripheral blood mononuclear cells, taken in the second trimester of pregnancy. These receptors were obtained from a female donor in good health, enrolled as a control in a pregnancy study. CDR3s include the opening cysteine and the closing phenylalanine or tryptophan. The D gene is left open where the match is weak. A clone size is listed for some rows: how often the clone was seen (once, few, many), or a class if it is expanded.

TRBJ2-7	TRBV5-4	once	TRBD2	CASNLGGSGYEQYF	TGTGCCAGCAACTTGGGAGGGAGTGGCTACGAGCAGTACTTC
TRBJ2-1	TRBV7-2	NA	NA	CASSLVALARNEQFF	TGTGCCAGCAGCTTAGTAGCCCTAGCTAGGAATGAGCAGTTCTTC
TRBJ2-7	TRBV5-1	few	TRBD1	CASASSGTGYEQYF	TGCGCCAGCGCATCTTCCGGGACAGGATACGAGCAGTACTTC
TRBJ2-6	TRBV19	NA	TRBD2	CASSLPTSGGSRGANVLTF	TGTGCCAGTAGTCTTCCGACTAGCGGGGGCTCGAGGGGGGCCAACGTCCTGACTTTC
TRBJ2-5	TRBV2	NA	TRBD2	CASSPGLQETQYF	TGTGCCAGCAGTCCGGGACTACAAGAGACCCAGTACTTC
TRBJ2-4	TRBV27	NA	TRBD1	CATPRDSLSAKNIQYF	TGTGCCACCCCGAGGGACAGCCTATCGGCCAAAAACATTCAGTACTTC
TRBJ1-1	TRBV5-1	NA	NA	CASSLATSGRANTEAFF	TGCGCCAGCAGCTTGGCTACGAGTGGCAGGGCGAACACTGAAGCTTTCTTT
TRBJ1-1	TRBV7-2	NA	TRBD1	CASSLWTGLTMNTEAFF	TGTGCCAGCAGCTTATGGACAGGGCTTACTATGAACACTGAAGCTTTCTTT
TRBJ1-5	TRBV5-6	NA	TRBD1	CASSFGTVNQPQHF	TGTGCCAGCAGCTTCGGGACAGTGAATCAGCCCCAGCATTTT
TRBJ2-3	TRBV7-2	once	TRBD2	CASSFKSGGDTDTQYF	TGTGCCAGCAGCTTCAAGAGCGGGGGGGATACAGATACGCAGTATTTT
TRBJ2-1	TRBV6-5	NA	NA	CASSSGGRGMNEQFF	TGTGCCAGCAGTTCGGGGGGCCGGGGTATGAATGAGCAGTTCTTC
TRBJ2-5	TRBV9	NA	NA	CASNPLGGEGETQYF	TGTGCCAGCAATCCCCTCGGAGGGGAAGGGGAGACCCAGTACTTC
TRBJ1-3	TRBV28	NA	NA	CASSWGGSGNTIYF	TGTGCCAGCAGTTGGGGAGGTTCTGGAAACACCATATATTTT
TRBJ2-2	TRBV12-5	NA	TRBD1	CASGSAGTGLSGELFF	TGTGCTAGTGGTTCCGCCGGGACAGGGTTGTCCGGGGAGCTGTTTTTT